One sample yielded the 13 T cell receptor beta chains listed below, sequenced in a study of CD8 T cell repertoires and HIV-1 epitope variants. Sequencing used immunoSEQ multiplex PCR; TCRdb keeps in-frame clones, though not all of them. Of over a thousand clones listed, around three fifths are singletons. These receptors' antigens are unknown. The sample comprised cultured CD8+ T cells derived from PBMCs. These receptors were taken from a male donor with HIV.

The chain carries TRBV29-1 and TRBJ2-7; 7 nucleotides line up with TRBD1. V was pared by 7 bases and J by 0 bases, with 3 bases of the junction left unmatched. The CDR3 is made up of 12 amino acids. Germline CDR1 reads SQVTM; CDR2 reads ANQGSEA. The DNA of the CDR3 is TGCAGCGCCGGGGACAGCTCCTACGAGCAGTACTTC. Amino acids: CSAGDSSYEQYF.

The CDR3 loop reads CASSQEGRQKSTDTQYF. In DNA, the CDR3 is TGTGCCAGCAGCCAAGAGGGGAGACAGAAGAGCACAGATACGCAGTATTTT. The V and J genes are TRBV14 and TRBJ2-3; D might be TRBD1 or TRBD2, each matching 5 bases. V lost 0 bases, J lost 0 bases, and 13 bases lay in between. The CDR3 runs 17 residues. The germline CDR1 and CDR2 sequences are SGHDN and FVKESK.

In this sample, this clone turned up a few times. CDR3 coding DNA: TGTGCCAGCTCACCGGGAGCGAACACTGAAGCTTTCTTT. Residues: CASSPGANTEAFF. V and J are TRBV18 and TRBJ1-1; D not certain. The germline V gene has CDR1 KGHSH and CDR2 LQKENI. The CDR3 covers 13 residues. V lost 3 bases to trimming and J lost 1 base, with 6 bases between them.

The chain links TRBV19 to TRBJ1-1; D gene unclear. The CDR3 runs 12 residues. Germline V gives CDR1 LNHDA, CDR2 SQIVND (reference sequence). V was clipped by 3 bases and J by 10 bases, with 12 bases between them. CDR3 nucleotide sequence: TGTGCCAGTAGTATTTCCTTGTCCGGAGCTTTCTTT. It yields the protein CASSISLSGAFF.

V usage is TRBV5-1 and J usage is TRBJ2-2; 8 nucleotides line up with TRBD2. Germline lookup yields CDR1 SGHRS and CDR2 YFSETQ. V lost 5 bases and J lost 7; bases outside the gene matches: 10. CDR3 length: 15 amino acids. The CDR3 loop is CASRIPGLDVGELFF. The CDR3 DNA reads TGCGCCAGCAGAATTCCGGGACTAGATGTCGGGGAGCTGTTTTTT.

DNA for the CDR3: TGTGCCAGCAGTGATCAGGGAAGCTCCTACGAGCAGTACTTC. This codes for CASSDQGSSYEQYF. V usage is TRBV6-1 and J usage is TRBJ2-7; D might be TRBD1 (5 bases). The V end was cut by 3 bases, the J end by 0 bases, with 9 bases between. Germline CDR1 reads MNHNS; CDR2 reads SASEGT. CDR3 length equals 14 residues.

The rearrangement uses TRBV5-6 and TRBJ2-5, with D maybe TRBD1 (6 bases). Trimming removed 1 base from V and 5 bases from J, with 9 bases in between. The CDR3 length is 13 residues. The germline gives CDR1 SGHDT, CDR2 YYEEEE. CDR3 bases: TGTGCCAGCAGCTTGAAGGGGGAGGAGACCCAGTACTTC. As protein: CASSLKGEETQYF.

This clone was observed a handful of times. V is TRBV15 and J is TRBJ1-1; D gene uncertain. Germline-derived CDR1 and CDR2 are LNHNV and YYDKDF (reference sequence). V dropped 0 bases and J dropped 2 bases, with 10 bases sitting between them. The CDR3 is 15 amino acids. DNA of the CDR3: TGTGCCACCAGCAGAGATAGGGCGCCAAACACTGAAGCTTTCTTT. Encoded protein: CATSRDRAPNTEAFF.

The rearrangement uses TRBV5-6 and TRBJ1-1; unclear D gene. This CDR3 region has 15 residues. CDR1 and CDR2 (germline): SGHDT, YYEEEE. The V end lost 0 bases, the J end lost 0 bases, and 9 bases lay between the germline ends. The CDR3 DNA sequence: TGTGCCAGCAGCTTGGATGGGATAATGAACACTGAAGCTTTCTTT. It specifies CASSLDGIMNTEAFF.

J is TRBJ1-4 and V is TRBV6-5; D perhaps matches TRBD1 (5 bases). The CDR3 covers 14 residues. The germline V gene encodes CDR1 MNHEY and CDR2 SVGAGI. Trimming cost V 2 bases and J 6 bases, with 10 bases left between them. The CDR3 spells CASSYGGGDEKLFF. CDR3 nucleotide sequence: TGTGCCAGCAGTTACGGGGGAGGGGATGAAAAACTGTTTTTT.

In regard to this clone: A read error may account for a junction end that differs from germline. The chain joins TRBV5-6 to TRBJ1-2; 10 nucleotides match TRBD1. Germline V CDR1 and CDR2: SGHDT, YYEEEE. This CDR3 contains 14 residues. The CDR3 spells CASSDPGTGVLGAF. For the CDR3, the DNA is TGTGCCAGCAGCGATCCCGGGACAGGGGTCCTCGGTGCCTTC.

The chain has TRBV7-8 and TRBJ1-2; maybe TRBD1 (6 bases). The germline gives CDR1 SGHVS, CDR2 FQNEAQ. The V gene lost 7 bases and the J gene lost 3 bases, with 15 bases spanning the gap. This CDR3 is 14 amino acids long. CDR3 region: CASIEGGGHYGYTF. CDR3 DNA: TGTGCCAGCATCGAAGGGGGAGGTCACTATGGCTACACCTTC.

V gene TRBV5-1 combines with J gene TRBJ2-7; D gene uncertain. This CDR3 is built from 14 residues. Trimming pared 4 bases from V and 3 bases from J, leaving 14 bases between. The germline CDR1 and CDR2 sequences are SGHRS and YFSETQ. CDR3 in amino acids: CASSPELDYYEQYF. The CDR3 nucleotides read TGCGCCAGCAGCCCTGAGTTGGATTACTACGAGCAGTACTTC.